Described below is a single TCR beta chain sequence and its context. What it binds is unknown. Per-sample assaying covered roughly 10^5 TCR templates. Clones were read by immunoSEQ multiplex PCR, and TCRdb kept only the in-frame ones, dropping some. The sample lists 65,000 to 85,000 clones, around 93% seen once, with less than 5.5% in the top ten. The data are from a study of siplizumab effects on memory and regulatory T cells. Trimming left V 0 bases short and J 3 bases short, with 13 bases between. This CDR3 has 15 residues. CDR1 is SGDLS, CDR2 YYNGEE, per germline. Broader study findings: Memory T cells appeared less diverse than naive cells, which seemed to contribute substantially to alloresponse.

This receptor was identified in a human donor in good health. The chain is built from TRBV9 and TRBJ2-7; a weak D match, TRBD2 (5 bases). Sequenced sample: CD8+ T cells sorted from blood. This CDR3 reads CASSVGGSANYEQYF. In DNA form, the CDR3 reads TGTGCCAGCAGCGTAGGTGGTAGCGCAAACTACGAGCAGTACTTC.